The 9 T cell receptor beta chains below all came from one sample that was sequenced in a study of sequential checkpoint blockade in melanoma. Regarding treatment: randomized to nivolumab then ipilimumab (arm A) or the reverse (arm B). Assay used: immunoSEQ multiplex PCR; TCRdb lists only in-frame clones, some missing. The data contain approximately 10,000 clones, around four fifths of them singletons. The sequences come from CD8+ T cells sorted from blood (inferred from file names), collected from a patient given nivolumab and ipilimumab in sequence. The receptors originated from a human donor with melanoma.

This clone is judged medium-sized. This chain uses TRBV19 with TRBJ2-7, with D perhaps matching TRBD1 (5 bases). Germline CDR1 reads LNHDA; CDR2 reads SQIVND (reference sequence). CDR3 size: 13 residues. V lost 3 bases, J lost 3 bases, and 9 bases lay in between. The CDR3, as DNA: TGTGCCAGTAGTATGGGGCCAGACTACGAGCAGTACTTC. Protein product: CASSMGPDYEQYF.

The V call is TRBV7-8, the J call TRBJ2-2; perhaps TRBD1 as D (6 bases). Germline CDR1 SGHVS, CDR2 FQNEAQ. This CDR3 region has 14 residues. The ends were cut back, 1 base at V and 6 bases at J, with 9 bases in the middle. CDR3 sequence reads: CASSLGNRAGELFF. As DNA, the CDR3 is TGTGCCAGCAGCTTAGGGAACAGGGCCGGGGAGCTGTTTTTT.

The chain is built from TRBV4-2 and TRBJ2-5, with 7 bases identical to TRBD1. The ends lost 3 bases at V and 5 bases at J; junction bases unmatched: 6. Germline lookup yields CDR1 LGHNA and CDR2 YNFKEQ. The CDR3 contains 14 residues. The CDR3 region is CASSHLTGDETQYF. The CDR3 DNA follows: TGTGCCAGCAGCCACCTTACAGGGGACGAGACCCAGTACTTC.

V usage is TRBV28 and J usage is TRBJ2-5; TRBD1 aligns across 9 bases. The DNA end is more similar to TRBJ2-7, so the J call may be wrong. Germline values: CDR1 MDHEN, CDR2 SYDVKM. The CDR3 spans 15 residues. The CDR3 loop reads CASSLGTGWSYEQYF. DNA for the CDR3: TGTGCCAGCAGTTTAGGGACAGGGTGGTCCTACGAGCAGTACTTC.

This chain joins TRBV15 and TRBJ2-5; D possibly corresponds to TRBD2 (5 bases). The better agreement between TRBJ2-7 and the DNA end casts doubt on the J call. The germline V gene encodes CDR1 LNHNV and CDR2 YYDKDF (reference sequence). The CDR3 covers 16 residues. As DNA, the CDR3 is TGTGCCACCAGCAGAGATGACACTAGTGGGTCCTACGAGCAGTACTTC. Protein: CATSRDDTSGSYEQYF.

This sequence joins TRBV13 and TRBJ2-7; TRBD2 might be the D (5 bases). V dropped 5 bases and J dropped 7 bases, with 15 bases sitting between them. The germline CDR1 and CDR2 sequences are PRHDT and FYEKMQ (reference sequence). This CDR3 comprises 13 residues. In nucleotides, the CDR3 is TGTGCCAGCAGCGAGGGCCTTTATCGGGAGCAGTACTTC. It specifies CASSEGLYREQYF.

The genes are TRBV6-1 and TRBJ2-1; D perhaps matches TRBD2 (6 bases). CDR3 length: 15 residues. V shed 0 bases and J shed 0 bases, with 6 bases lying between them. CDR1 is MNHNS, CDR2 SASEGT, per germline. Here the CDR3 reads CASSEAGGSYNEQFF. The CDR3 DNA reads as TGTGCCAGCAGTGAAGCGGGAGGCTCCTACAATGAGCAGTTCTTC.

Only a few counts were recorded for this clone. The gene calls are TRBV7-9 and TRBJ2-7; 7 nucleotides line up with TRBD1. The V segment lost 7 bases and the J segment 2 bases; nucleotides outside the gene matches: 2. CDR3 length: 12 amino acids. The V gene's germline CDR1 is SEHNR and CDR2 FQNEAQ (reference sequence). For the CDR3, the DNA is TGTGCCAGCACCGACAGGGCCTACGAGCAGTACTTC. Residues: CASTDRAYEQYF.

The J gene is TRBJ1-1, the V gene TRBV9; a possible D gene is TRBD1 (6 bases). Germline V lookup: CDR1 SGDLS, CDR2 YYNGEE. V dropped 3 bases and J dropped 0 bases, with 12 bases sitting between them. The CDR3 consists of 15 residues. The CDR3 loop is CASSERTAMNTEAFF. CDR3 coding DNA: TGTGCCAGCAGCGAGAGGACAGCCATGAACACTGAAGCTTTCTTT.